Presented here are 30 T cell receptor beta chains from one specimen sequenced in a study of graft-versus-host responses after intestinal transplantation. Generated by immunoSEQ multiplex PCR, the TCRdb table keeps only in-frame clones and is missing some. In the table there are 130,000 or so clones, over 85% of which are singletons. Which antigens these TCRs recognize remains unknown. The starting material was unstimulated CD4+ T cells sorted from spleen or lymph node cells, obtained before intestinal transplant. These receptors were taken from a human donor who received an intestinal transplant.

The chain couples TRBV7-9 to TRBJ1-2; 8 nucleotides match TRBD1. CDR3 length: 15 amino acids. J lost 0 bases, V lost 5 bases, and 5 bases had no gene match. Per germline, CDR1 SEHNR and CDR2 FQNEAQ (reference sequence). DNA for the CDR3: TGTGCCAGCAGCCCAAGGACAGGGCCTAACTATGGCTACACCTTC. It encodes CASSPRTGPNYGYTF.

The chain couples TRBV5-4 to TRBJ2-7; tentative D call: TRBD1 (6 bases). Germline values: CDR1 SGHNT, CDR2 YYREEE (reference sequence). The germline V and J ends were trimmed by 3 bases and 9 bases, with 28 bases remaining between them. The CDR3 extends over 17 amino acids. CDR3 amino acids: CASSSAGTPGTKVGQYF. In DNA form, the CDR3 reads TGTGCCAGCAGCTCTGCCGGAACCCCCGGGACAAAGGTCGGGCAGTACTTC.

The chain employs TRBV12-5 and TRBJ1-5; 7 bases fit TRBD1. CDR3 length equals 17 residues. Trimming at V came to 1 base and at J to 3 bases, leaving 9 bases not matched to a gene. The germline V gene has CDR1 LGHNT and CDR2 FRNRAP. CDR3 in DNA: TGTGCTAGTGGTTTGGCGGGTGGGGGACAGATCAATCAGCCCCAGCATTTT. Translating gives CASGLAGGGQINQPQHF.

The V and J genes are TRBV5-1 and TRBJ2-3, with D perhaps matching TRBD2 (5 bases). This CDR3 contains 17 residues. Per the germline V gene, CDR1 is SGHRS and CDR2 is YFSETQ. The V gene lost 2 bases and the J gene lost 2 bases, with 18 bases spanning the gap. The CDR3: CASSFPPGGAYTDTQYF. The CDR3 DNA reads as TGCGCCAGCAGCTTTCCCCCCGGAGGAGCCTACACAGATACGCAGTATTTT.

The chain couples TRBV11-3 to TRBJ2-5; TRBD2 matches 11 bases. This CDR3 has 18 amino acids. Trimming cost V 1 base and J 2 bases; bases outside gene matches: 9. Germline assignment: CDR1 SGHNT and CDR2 YENEEA. The CDR3 DNA sequence: TGTGCCAGCAGCTTAGTCGCCCTAGCGGGGGGAAATCAAGAGACCCAGTACTTC. It specifies CASSLVALAGGNQETQYF. Using reference TRBV11-3 and TRBJ2-5 for the parts outside the CDR3, the full variable domain is EAGVVQSPRYKIIEKKQPVAFWCNPISGHNTLYWYLQNLGQGPELLIRYENEEAVDDSQLPKDRFSAERLKGVDSTLKIQPAELGDSAVYLCASSLVALAGGNQETQYFGPGTRLLVL.

The J gene is TRBJ1-2, the V gene TRBV5-1; possibly TRBD1 for D (5 bases). V lost 6 bases to trimming and J lost 7 bases, with 19 bases between them. The CDR3 is made up of 14 amino acids. Germline V gene data show CDR1 as SGHRS and CDR2 as YFSETQ. CDR3 loop: CASNPGTNLPGYTF. The CDR3 bases are TGCGCCAGCAACCCAGGGACGAATCTGCCTGGCTACACCTTC.

As for this clone: The junction differs from germline at one of its ends, possibly a read error. The chain carries TRBV25-1 and TRBJ2-5, with 9 bases that match TRBD2. The germline CDR1 and CDR2 sequences are MGHDK and SYGVNS. CDR3 length: 17 residues. The CDR3 loop is CTSSLGRGGGAWETQYF. CDR3 DNA sequence: TGTACCAGCAGCCTCGGTAGAGGCGGGGGGGCCTGGGAGACCCAGTACTTC.

The chain couples TRBV4-1 to TRBJ2-5; a weak D match, TRBD1 (5 bases). The germline V gene has CDR1 MGHRA and CDR2 YSYEKL. This CDR3 is 14 amino acids long. Trimming cost V 1 base and J 0 bases, with 6 bases left between them. The CDR3 protein is CASSQGQYQETQYF. The CDR3 DNA sequence: TGCGCCAGCAGCCAAGGACAGTACCAAGAGACCCAGTACTTC.

This sequence joins TRBV6-5 and TRBJ1-2; 12 nucleotides agree with TRBD1. The ends lost 4 bases at V and 8 bases at J; junction bases unmatched: 5. This CDR3 is built from 14 residues. The germline V gene encodes CDR1 MNHEY and CDR2 SVGAGI. The CDR3 nucleotides read TGTGCCAGCAGTTTGGGACAGGGGGCTAGGGGCTACACCTTC. Protein sequence: CASSLGQGARGYTF.

The chain recombines TRBV7-2 with TRBJ1-1; D remains ambiguous. Trimming left V 8 bases short and J 0 bases short, with 10 bases between. Germline CDR1 SGHTA, CDR2 FQGNSA. This CDR3 spans 13 amino acids. In DNA, the CDR3 is TGTGCCAGCGGAGATAGCCTGAACACTGAAGCTTTCTTT. Its translation: CASGDSLNTEAFF.

A remark on this clone: The sample has other DNA sequences that encode this CDR3 too. This chain links TRBV7-9 with TRBJ2-7; D remains unclear. The V gene lost 2 bases and the J gene lost 1 base, with 9 bases spanning the gap. The CDR3 loop spans 14 amino acids. Germline-derived CDR1 and CDR2 are SEHNR and FQNEAQ (reference sequence). The DNA for the CDR3 is TGTGCCAGCAGCTTATCCGGGTCTTCCTACGAGCAGTACTTC. The encoded protein is CASSLSGSSYEQYF. Combining the CDR3 with reference TRBV7-9 and TRBJ2-7 gives the whole variable domain DTGVSQNPRHKITKRGQNVTFRCDPISEHNRLYWYRQTLGQGPEFLTYFQNEAQLEKSRLLSDRFSAERPKGSFSTLEIQRTEQGDSAMYLCASSLSGSSYEQYFGPGTRLTVT.

The V call is TRBV10-3, the J call TRBJ2-3, with 9 positions matching TRBD2. V dropped 0 bases and J dropped 1; count of bases not matched to a gene: 2. The CDR3 is 16 residues long. The germline CDR1 and CDR2 sequences are ENHRY and SYGVKD. The CDR3 DNA follows: TGTGCCATCAGTGAGTCCGGCGGGGGGGGCACAGATACGCAGTATTTT. Protein product: CAISESGGGGTDTQYF.

The chain links TRBV7-9 to TRBJ2-7, with D hard to call. Germline assignment: CDR1 SEHNR and CDR2 FQNEAQ (reference sequence). CDR3 length: 12 amino acids. Between the trimmed V and J ends, which lost 1 base and 6 bases, there was a span of 7 bases. The CDR3 DNA reads TGTGCCAGCAGCTTAGAATCGGGCGAGCAGTACTTC. Amino acid sequence: CASSLESGEQYF.

This sequence joins TRBV10-3 and TRBJ2-7; 10 bases align to TRBD1. The germline V gene encodes CDR1 ENHRY and CDR2 SYGVKD. The CDR3 is 16 amino acids. Trimming removed 6 bases from V and 2 bases from J; junction bases left unmatched: 10. The CDR3 region has the DNA TGTGCCATCAGCGAACCCCCGGGACAGGGGACCTACGAGCAGTACTTC. As protein: CAISEPPGQGTYEQYF.

The genes are TRBV5-1 and TRBJ2-7; a possible D gene is TRBD2 (5 bases). The CDR3 has 14 residues. Per germline, CDR1 SGHRS and CDR2 YFSETQ. Trimming removed 4 bases from V and 3 bases from J, with 14 bases in between. CDR3 region: CASSQARGGYEQYF. For the CDR3, the DNA is TGCGCCAGCAGCCAGGCACGTGGAGGCTACGAGCAGTACTTC. The variable domain in full, completed from reference TRBV5-1 and TRBJ2-7, reads KAGVTQTPRYLIKTRGQQVTLSCSPISGHRSVSWYQQTPGQGLQFLFEYFSETQRNKGNFPGRFSGRQFSNSRSEMNVSTLELGDSALYLCASSQARGGYEQYFGPGTRLTVT.

The chain is built from TRBV7-9 and TRBJ1-2; D might be TRBD1 (5 bases). CDR1 and CDR2 (germline): SEHNR, FQNEAQ (reference sequence). V was cut by 3 bases and J by 5 bases, with 10 bases left in between. The CDR3 consists of 13 residues. The CDR3 DNA follows: TGTGCCAGCAGCTTTCAATCAGGGTATGGCTACACCTTC. This gives the protein CASSFQSGYGYTF.

The gene calls are TRBV5-6 and TRBJ2-5; the match to TRBD2 covers 8 bases. J lost 5 bases, V lost 3 bases, and 15 bases had no gene match. The CDR3 sequence is 17 residues long. Germline V CDR1 and CDR2: SGHDT, YYEEEE. Here the CDR3 reads CASSSTDRGGLGETQYF. CDR3 DNA sequence: TGTGCCAGCAGCTCGACGGATCGGGGGGGCCTAGGCGAGACCCAGTACTTC. Drawing the rest from reference TRBV5-6 and TRBJ2-5, the complete variable domain is DAGVTQSPTHLIKTRGQQVTLRCSPKSGHDTVSWYQQALGQGPQFIFQYYEEEERQRGNFPDRFSGHQFPNYSSELNVNALLLGDSALYLCASSSTDRGGLGETQYFGPGTRLLVL.

The chain carries TRBV5-1 and TRBJ2-4; possibly TRBD1 for D (6 bases). V was trimmed by 3 bases and J by 8 bases, leaving 15 bases between them. The V gene's germline CDR1 is SGHRS and CDR2 YFSETQ. The CDR3 is made up of 14 amino acids. CDR3 amino acids: CASSSGTPVDIQYF. The CDR3 DNA reads as TGCGCCAGCAGCTCGGGGACACCGGTGGACATTCAGTACTTC.

The chain couples TRBV6-5 to TRBJ1-2, with D uncertain. V was pared by 5 bases and J by 4 bases, with 11 bases between. This CDR3 is 13 amino acids long. Germline CDR1 MNHEY, CDR2 SVGAGI. The CDR3 region is CASSEFPAYGYTF. Here the CDR3 DNA reads TGTGCCAGCAGTGAATTCCCAGCCTATGGCTACACCTTC.

The rearrangement uses TRBV2 and TRBJ1-1; no clear D gene. CDR1 SNHLY and CDR2 FYNNEI come from the germline V gene. The length of the CDR3 is 11 residues. Trimming pared 5 bases from V and 3 bases from J, leaving 4 bases between. CDR3 sequence: CASSRDTEAFF. CDR3 nucleotide sequence: TGTGCCAGCAGTAGGGACACTGAAGCTTTCTTT. The full variable domain, its missing parts supplied by reference TRBV2 and TRBJ1-1, is EPEVTQTPSHQVTQMGQEVILRCVPISNHLYFYWYRQILGQKVEFLVSFYNNEISEKSEIFDDQFSVERPDGSNFTLKIRSTKLEDSAMYFCASSRDTEAFFGQGTRLTVV.

This clone was detected only once. The chain links TRBV5-6 to TRBJ1-2; 8 bases match TRBD1. J was trimmed by 3 bases and V by 0 bases; bases with no gene match: 10. Germline assignment: CDR1 SGHDT and CDR2 YYEEEE. CDR3 size: 17 residues. CDR3 protein: CASSLVAGGRVDYGYTF. CDR3 nucleotide sequence: TGTGCCAGCAGCTTGGTGGCAGGGGGCAGGGTGGACTATGGCTACACCTTC.

The V gene is TRBV11-2, the J gene TRBJ1-1; no reliable D call. Germline V gene data show CDR1 as SGHAT and CDR2 as FQNNGV. This CDR3 is 13 amino acids long. V lost 2 bases and J 5 bases, leaving 9 bases between the germline ends. The CDR3: CASSLFFNTEAFF. The CDR3 DNA follows: TGTGCCAGCAGCTTATTTTTTAATACTGAAGCTTTCTTT.

The gene calls are TRBV27 and TRBJ2-7; D call uncertain. This CDR3 region has 11 residues. Trimming stripped 3 bases from V and 6 bases from J, with 6 bases between. Germline V gives CDR1 MNHEY, CDR2 SMNVEV (reference sequence). This CDR3 reads CASSLGAEQYF. CDR3 DNA: TGTGCCAGCAGTTTGGGCGCCGAGCAGTACTTC.

CDR3 sequence (DNA): TGTGCCAGCAGTCCAGCCGTTGTTGCAACTAATGAAAAACTGTTTTTT. This translates into CASSPAVVATNEKLFF. This chain uses TRBV5-8 with TRBJ1-4, with D uncertain. With 5 bases removed from V and 0 bases from J, the gap between germline ends came to 14 bases. Germline CDR1 and CDR2: SGHTS and YDEGEE. The CDR3 extends over 16 amino acids.

The DNA of the CDR3 is TGTGCCAGCAGTACCGTACCTGACAGCAATTCACCCCTCCACTTT. It is translated as CASSTVPDSNSPLHF. The V gene is TRBV6-5, the J gene TRBJ1-6, with a tentative D call TRBD1 (5 bases). This CDR3 is built from 15 residues. Germline V gene lookup returns CDR1 MNHEY and CDR2 SVGAGI. V lost 5 bases, J lost 7 bases, and 15 bases lay in between.

J is TRBJ1-1 and V is TRBV2; the D is unclear. The CDR3 length is 15 residues. V was pared by 1 base and J by 1 base, with 10 bases between. Germline CDR1 is SNHLY and CDR2 is FYNNEI. The CDR3 spells CASSEVRRQNTEAFF. CDR3 in DNA: TGTGCCAGCAGTGAAGTGCGACGTCAGAACACTGAAGCTTTCTTT.

The rearrangement uses TRBV7-9 and TRBJ2-2, with D maybe TRBD2 (7 bases). CDR3 length: 19 residues. Germline V gene sequence: CDR1 SEHNR, CDR2 FQNEAQ (reference sequence). Trimming removed 5 bases from V and 5 bases from J, with 27 bases in between. CDR3: CASSPGGTIPTGVTGELFF. The CDR3 nucleotides read TGTGCCAGCAGCCCCGGGGGGACAATACCCACGGGGGTTACCGGGGAGCTGTTTTTT. Full variable domain (outside the CDR3, taken from reference TRBV7-9 and TRBJ2-2): DTGVSQNPRHKITKRGQNVTFRCDPISEHNRLYWYRQTLGQGPEFLTYFQNEAQLEKSRLLSDRFSAERPKGSFSTLEIQRTEQGDSAMYLCASSPGGTIPTGVTGELFFGEGSRLTVL.

V usage is TRBV10-2 and J usage is TRBJ2-2; the D gene is possibly TRBD2 (7 bases). Looked up from germline, CDR1 is WSHSY and CDR2 is SAAADI. The ends were cut back, 3 bases at V and 4 bases at J, with 21 bases in the middle. The CDR3 has 18 residues. The CDR3 nucleotides are TGCGCCAGCAGTGACCCCGTTAGGGGGGGCCGGTTCACCGGGGAGCTGTTTTTT. The encoded protein is CASSDPVRGGRFTGELFF.

The chain couples TRBV6-1 to TRBJ1-5; D unclear. Germline CDR1 and CDR2: MNHNS and SASEGT. The ends were cut back, 2 bases at V and 2 bases at J, with 10 bases in the middle. CDR3 length: 15 residues. CDR3 sequence (DNA): TGTGCCAGCAGTGAATTTTACGGAGGCAATCAGCCCCAGCATTTT. It yields the protein CASSEFYGGNQPQHF.

The genes are TRBV5-5 and TRBJ2-1; a possible D gene is TRBD1 (5 bases). The germline V and J ends were trimmed by 7 bases and 1 base, with 30 bases remaining between them. CDR1 and CDR2 from the germline V gene are SGHKS and YYEKEE (reference sequence). The CDR3 runs 20 residues. In DNA, the CDR3 is TGTGCCAGCGGGGCCCTACGATCTGGCAGTATCCCCGAATCCTACAATGAGCAGTTCTTC. This gives the protein CASGALRSGSIPESYNEQFF. The variable domain in full, completed from reference TRBV5-5 and TRBJ2-1, reads DAGVTQSPTHLIKTRGQQVTLRCSPISGHKSVSWYQQVLGQGPQFIFQYYEKEERGRGNFPDRFSARQFPNYSSELNVNALLLGDSALYLCASGALRSGSIPESYNEQFFGPGTRLTVL.